The table lists the clone carrying this TCR beta chain with many counts. The germline CDR1 and CDR2 sequences are MNHEY and SVGAGI. Trimming removed 6 bases from V and 4 bases from J; junction bases left unmatched: 6. This CDR3 region has 15 residues. The table came from immunoSEQ multiplex PCR; TCRdb's copy has only in-frame clones and leaves some out. The table shows 270,000 or so clones, with over 75% occurring only once. The sample belongs to a study of blood T cell repertoires in COVID-19. Across the whole study: The samples span acute and convalescent COVID-19 from the United States, Italy and Spain. From T cells, B-cell-depleted T cells, or PBMCs came the material, which was cDNA or gDNA.

What was sequenced was peripheral blood. This clonotype originated in a human donor in a cohort sampled during active COVID-19. V and J are TRBV6-5 and TRBJ1-6; 7 bases align to TRBD1. CDR3 coding DNA: TGTGCCAGCAGAAGGACAGGCGATTATAATTCACCCCTCCACTTT. It translates to CASRRTGDYNSPLHF.